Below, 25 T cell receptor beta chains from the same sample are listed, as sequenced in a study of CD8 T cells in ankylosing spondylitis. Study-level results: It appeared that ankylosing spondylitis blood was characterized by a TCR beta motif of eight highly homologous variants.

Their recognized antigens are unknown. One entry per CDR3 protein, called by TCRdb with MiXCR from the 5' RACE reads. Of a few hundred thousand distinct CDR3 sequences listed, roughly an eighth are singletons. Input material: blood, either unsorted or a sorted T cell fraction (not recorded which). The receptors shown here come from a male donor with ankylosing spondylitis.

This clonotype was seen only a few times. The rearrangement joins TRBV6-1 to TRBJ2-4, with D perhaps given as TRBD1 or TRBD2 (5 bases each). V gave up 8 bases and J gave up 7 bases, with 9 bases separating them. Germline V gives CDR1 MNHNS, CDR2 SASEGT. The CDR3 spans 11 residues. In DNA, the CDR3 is TGTGCCAGCGGGACCTGGAACATTCAGTACTTC. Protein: CASGTWNIQYF.

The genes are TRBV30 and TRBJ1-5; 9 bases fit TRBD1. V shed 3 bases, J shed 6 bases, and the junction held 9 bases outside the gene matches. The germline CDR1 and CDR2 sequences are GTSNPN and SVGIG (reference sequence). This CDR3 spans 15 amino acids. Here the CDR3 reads CAWSLGDRDGQPQHF. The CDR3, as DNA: TGTGCCTGGAGCCTTGGGGACAGGGACGGTCAGCCCCAGCATTTT.

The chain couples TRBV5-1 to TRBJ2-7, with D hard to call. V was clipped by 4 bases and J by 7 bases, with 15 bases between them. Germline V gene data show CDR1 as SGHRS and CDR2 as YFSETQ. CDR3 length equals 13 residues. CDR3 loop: CASSLDRGFEQYV. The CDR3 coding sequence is TGCGCCAGCAGCCTGGACCGTGGGTTTGAGCAGTACGTC.

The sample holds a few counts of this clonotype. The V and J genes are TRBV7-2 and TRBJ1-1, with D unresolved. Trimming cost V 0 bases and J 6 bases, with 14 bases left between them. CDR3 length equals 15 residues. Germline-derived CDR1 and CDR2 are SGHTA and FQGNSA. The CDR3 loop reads CASSLAADYSPEAFF. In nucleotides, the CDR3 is TGTGCCAGCAGCTTAGCGGCAGATTACAGTCCTGAAGCTTTCTTT.

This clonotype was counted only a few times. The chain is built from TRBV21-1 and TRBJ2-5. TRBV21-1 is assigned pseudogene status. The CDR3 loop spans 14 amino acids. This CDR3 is CASSKVEQLGTQYF. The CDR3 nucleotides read TGTGCCAGCAGCAAAGTAGAACAGCTCGGGACCCAGTACTTC.

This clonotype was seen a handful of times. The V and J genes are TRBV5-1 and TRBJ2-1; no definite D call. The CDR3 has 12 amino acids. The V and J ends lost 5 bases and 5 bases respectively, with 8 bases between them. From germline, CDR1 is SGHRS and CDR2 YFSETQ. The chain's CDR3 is CASRRTHNEQFF. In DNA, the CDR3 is TGCGCCAGCAGACGGACCCACAATGAGCAGTTCTTC.

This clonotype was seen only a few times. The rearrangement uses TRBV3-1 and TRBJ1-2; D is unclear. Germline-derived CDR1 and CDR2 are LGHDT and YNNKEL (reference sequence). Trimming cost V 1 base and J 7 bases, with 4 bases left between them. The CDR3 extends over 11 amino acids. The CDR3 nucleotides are TGTGCCAGCAGCCAAGGAACTGGCTACACCTTC. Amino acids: CASSQGTGYTF.

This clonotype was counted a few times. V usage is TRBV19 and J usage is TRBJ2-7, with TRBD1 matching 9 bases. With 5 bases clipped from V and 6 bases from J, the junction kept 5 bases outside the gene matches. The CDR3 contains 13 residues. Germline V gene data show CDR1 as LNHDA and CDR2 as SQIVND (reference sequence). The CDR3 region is CASSRTGDGEQYF. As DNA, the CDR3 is TGTGCCAGTAGTCGGACAGGGGATGGCGAGCAGTACTTC.

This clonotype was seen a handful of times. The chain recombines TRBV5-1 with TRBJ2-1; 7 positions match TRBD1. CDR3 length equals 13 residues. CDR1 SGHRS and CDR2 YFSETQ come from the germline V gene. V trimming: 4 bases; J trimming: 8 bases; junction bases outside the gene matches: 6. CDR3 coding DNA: TGCGCCAGCAGCCACACAGGGGCGGATGAGCAGTTCTTC. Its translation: CASSHTGADEQFF.

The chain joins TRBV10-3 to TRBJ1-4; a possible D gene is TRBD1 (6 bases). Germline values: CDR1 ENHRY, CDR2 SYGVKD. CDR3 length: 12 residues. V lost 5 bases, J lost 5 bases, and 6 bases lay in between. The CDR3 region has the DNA TGTGCCATCAGTACAGGGAATGAAAAACTGTTTTTT. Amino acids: CAISTGNEKLFF.

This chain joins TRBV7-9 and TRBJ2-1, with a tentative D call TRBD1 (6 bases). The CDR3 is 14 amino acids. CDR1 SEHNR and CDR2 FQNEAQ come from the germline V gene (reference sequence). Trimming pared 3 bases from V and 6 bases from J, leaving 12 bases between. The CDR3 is CASSFTGTLNEQFF. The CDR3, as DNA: TGTGCCAGCAGCTTCACCGGGACACTCAATGAGCAGTTCTTC. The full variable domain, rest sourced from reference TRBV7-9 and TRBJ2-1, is DTGVSQNPRHKITKRGQNVTFRCDPISEHNRLYWYRQTLGQGPEFLTYFQNEAQLEKSRLLSDRFSAERPKGSFSTLEIQRTEQGDSAMYLCASSFTGTLNEQFFGPGTRLTVL.

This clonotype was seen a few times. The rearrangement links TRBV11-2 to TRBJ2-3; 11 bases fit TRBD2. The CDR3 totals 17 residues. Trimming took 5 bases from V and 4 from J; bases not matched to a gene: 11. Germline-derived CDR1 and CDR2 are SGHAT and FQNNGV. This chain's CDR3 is CASSPRGGTSGADTQYF. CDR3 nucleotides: TGTGCCAGCAGCCCGAGGGGGGGGACTAGCGGTGCAGATACGCAGTATTTT.

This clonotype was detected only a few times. The CDR3 protein is CSVEGEGGYTF. The CDR3 DNA reads TGCAGCGTTGAGGGGGAGGGTGGCTACACCTTC. The chain employs TRBV29-1 and TRBJ1-2; possible D gene TRBD1, 5 bases. Trimming took off 3 bases at V and 7 bases at J, with 9 bases between the two ends. The CDR3 sequence is 11 residues long. The V gene's germline CDR1 is SQVTM and CDR2 ANQGSEA.

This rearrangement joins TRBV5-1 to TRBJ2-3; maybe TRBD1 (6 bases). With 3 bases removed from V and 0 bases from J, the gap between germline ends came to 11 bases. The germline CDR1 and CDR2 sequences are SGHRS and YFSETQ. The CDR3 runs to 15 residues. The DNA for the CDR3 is TGCGCCAGCAGCTCAACAGGGTTCAGCACAGATACGCAGTATTTT. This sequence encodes CASSSTGFSTDTQYF.

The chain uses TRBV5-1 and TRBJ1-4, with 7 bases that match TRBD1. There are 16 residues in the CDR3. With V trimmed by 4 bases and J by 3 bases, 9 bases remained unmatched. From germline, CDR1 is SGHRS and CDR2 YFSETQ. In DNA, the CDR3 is TGCGCCAGCAGCGGAGCCCCCGGGACAGCTAATGAAAAACTGTTTTTT. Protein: CASSGAPGTANEKLFF.

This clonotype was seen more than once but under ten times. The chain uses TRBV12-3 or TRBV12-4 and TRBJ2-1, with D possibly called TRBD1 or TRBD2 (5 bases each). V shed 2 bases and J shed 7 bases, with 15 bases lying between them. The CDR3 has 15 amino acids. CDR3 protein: CASSLLTGPGNEQFF. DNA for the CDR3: TGTGCCAGCAGTTTATTAACGGGACCCGGGAATGAGCAGTTCTTC.

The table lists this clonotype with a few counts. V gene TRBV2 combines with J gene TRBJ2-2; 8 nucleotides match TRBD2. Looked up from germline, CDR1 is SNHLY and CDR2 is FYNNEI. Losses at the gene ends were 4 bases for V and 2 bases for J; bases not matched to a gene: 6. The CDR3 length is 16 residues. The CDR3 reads CASSVEAGANTGELFF. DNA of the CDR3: TGTGCCAGCAGTGTTGAAGCGGGAGCCAACACCGGGGAGCTGTTTTTT.

CDR3 nucleotides: TGTGCCACCAGCATCGGATTAGCGGGAGCTGGAGAGACCCAGTACTTC. Its translation: CATSIGLAGAGETQYF. The chain couples TRBV15 to TRBJ2-5; 9 nucleotides match TRBD2. CDR3 length: 16 residues. The junction had 10 bases not matched to a gene; V was cut back by 4 bases and J by 4 bases. Germline V lookup: CDR1 LNHNV, CDR2 YYDKDF (reference sequence).

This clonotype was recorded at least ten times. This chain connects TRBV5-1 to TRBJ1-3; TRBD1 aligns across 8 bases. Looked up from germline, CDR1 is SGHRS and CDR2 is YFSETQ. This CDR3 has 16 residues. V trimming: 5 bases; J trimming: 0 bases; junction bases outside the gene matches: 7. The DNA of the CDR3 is TGCGCCAGCAGTCTCACAGGGGGGAACTCTGGAAACACCATATATTTT. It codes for CASSLTGGNSGNTIYF.

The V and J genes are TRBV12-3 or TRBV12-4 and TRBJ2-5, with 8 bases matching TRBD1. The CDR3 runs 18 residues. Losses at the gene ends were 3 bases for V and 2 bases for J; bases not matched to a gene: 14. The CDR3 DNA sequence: TGTGCCAGCAGTTTGAGGCAGGGGGCCAATTCTCTGCAAGAGACCCAGTACTTC. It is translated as CASSLRQGANSLQETQYF.

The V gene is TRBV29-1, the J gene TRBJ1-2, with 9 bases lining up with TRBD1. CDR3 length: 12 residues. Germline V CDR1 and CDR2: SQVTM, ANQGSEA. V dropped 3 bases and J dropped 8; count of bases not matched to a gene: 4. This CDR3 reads CSVDRTGEGYTF. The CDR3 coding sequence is TGCAGCGTTGACCGGACAGGGGAAGGCTACACCTTC.

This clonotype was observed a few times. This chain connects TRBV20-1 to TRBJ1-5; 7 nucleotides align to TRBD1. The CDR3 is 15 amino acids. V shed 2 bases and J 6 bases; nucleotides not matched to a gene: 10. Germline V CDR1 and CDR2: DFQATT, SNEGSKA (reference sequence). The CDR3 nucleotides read TGCAGTGCTAGATTTCGGACAGGATCTAGTCAGCCCCAGCATTTT. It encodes CSARFRTGSSQPQHF.

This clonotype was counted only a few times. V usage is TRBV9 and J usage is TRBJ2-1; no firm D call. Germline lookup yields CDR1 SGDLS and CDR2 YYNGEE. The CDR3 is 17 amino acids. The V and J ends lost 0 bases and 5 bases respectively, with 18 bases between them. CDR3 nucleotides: TGTGCCAGCAGCGTAGCGTTCGTCACAGTATTAAACAATGAGCAGTTCTTC. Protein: CASSVAFVTVLNNEQFF.

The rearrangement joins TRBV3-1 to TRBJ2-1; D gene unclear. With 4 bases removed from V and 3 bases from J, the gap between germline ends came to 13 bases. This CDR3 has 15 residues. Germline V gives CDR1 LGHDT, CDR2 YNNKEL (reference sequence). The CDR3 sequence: CASSPLSGHYNEQFF. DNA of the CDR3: TGTGCCAGCAGCCCCCTGTCGGGCCACTACAATGAGCAGTTCTTC.

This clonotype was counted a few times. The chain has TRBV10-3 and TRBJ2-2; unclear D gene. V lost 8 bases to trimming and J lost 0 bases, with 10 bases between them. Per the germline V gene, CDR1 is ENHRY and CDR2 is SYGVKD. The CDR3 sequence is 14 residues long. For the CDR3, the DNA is TGTGCCATCCTCTCGAGGCCGAACACCGGGGAGCTGTTTTTT. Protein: CAILSRPNTGELFF.